The 5 T cell receptor beta chains presented below share a single source sample, sequenced in a study of cytomegalovirus exposure and HLA in healthy donors. Amplification used 60 Vbeta primers and 13 Jbeta primers. Sequencing used immunoSEQ multiplex PCR; TCRdb keeps in-frame clones, though not all of them. This table holds around 150,000 clones, 66% found once. The sequenced sample consisted of PBMCs. These TCRs come from a human donor in good health.

The chain has TRBV7-9 and TRBJ1-5, with D unclear. The V and J ends lost 3 bases and 4 bases respectively, with 10 bases between them. This CDR3 is built from 14 residues. CDR1 SEHNR and CDR2 FQNEAQ come from the germline V gene (reference sequence). CDR3 loop: CASSFGWSNQPQHF. The CDR3 DNA sequence: TGTGCCAGCAGCTTCGGCTGGAGTAATCAGCCCCAGCATTTT.

This chain uses TRBV28 with TRBJ2-6; D possibly corresponds to TRBD2 (5 bases). Germline V gives CDR1 MDHEN, CDR2 SYDVKM. V dropped 6 bases and J dropped 0 bases, with 15 bases sitting between them. CDR3 length: 17 residues. For the CDR3, the DNA is TGTGCCAGCAGCCCAGCGGCCTTCCGCTCTGGGGCCAACGTCCTGACTTTC. Translating it yields CASSPAAFRSGANVLTF.

The chain carries TRBV5-4 and TRBJ2-5; D might be TRBD1 (6 bases). Germline V gene sequence: CDR1 SGHNT, CDR2 YYREEE (reference sequence). This CDR3 region has 14 residues. V lost 7 bases and J 2 bases, leaving 15 bases between the germline ends. In DNA form, the CDR3 reads TGTGCCAGCCGAGATCAGGGGCCTCAAGAGACCCAGTACTTC. It encodes CASRDQGPQETQYF. Full variable domain (remainder filled in from reference TRBV5-4 and TRBJ2-5): ETGVTQSPTHLIKTRGQQVTLRCSSQSGHNTVSWYQQALGQGPQFIFQYYREEENGRGNFPPRFSGLQFPNYSSELNVNALELDDSALYLCASRDQGPQETQYFGPGTRLLVL.

This chain joins TRBV7-2 and TRBJ1-3; 7 nucleotides match TRBD1. Germline V CDR1 and CDR2: SGHTA, FQGNSA. The V gene end was trimmed by 1 base and the J gene end by 0 bases; junction bases not matched to a gene: 6. This CDR3 has 17 amino acids. CDR3 region: CASSLGGQIYSGNTIYF. DNA for the CDR3: TGTGCCAGCAGCTTAGGGGGACAGATCTACTCTGGAAACACCATATATTTT.

V is TRBV9 and J is TRBJ2-5, with TRBD2 matching over 9 bases. The germline V gene has CDR1 SGDLS and CDR2 YYNGEE. The CDR3 runs 16 residues. J lost 2 bases, V lost 1 base, and 6 bases had no gene match. The CDR3 DNA follows: TGTGCCAGCAGCGTATCGGCGGGAGGGTGGCAAGAGACCCAGTACTTC. It encodes CASSVSAGGWQETQYF. The variable domain in full, completed from reference TRBV9 and TRBJ2-5, reads DSGVTQTPKHLITATGQRVTLRCSPRSGDLSVYWYQQSLDQGLQFLIQYYNGEERAKGNILERFSAQQFPDLHSELNLSSLELGDSALYFCASSVSAGGWQETQYFGPGTRLLVL.